These 17 T cell receptor beta chains originate from one sample sequenced in a study of CD8+ T cells in alopecia areata. Reverse transcription of extracted RNA yielded cDNA, which provided the sequencing template. Sequenced by immunoSEQ multiplex PCR; TCRdb stores in-frame clones only, minus some. Of 200,000 to 250,000 clones listed, over 60% are singletons. Treatment defined: oral pan-JAK inhibitor, 5-10 mg twice daily. The sample was CD4+ T cells sorted from blood, taken at week 4, from a patient treated with tofacitinib. These receptors came from a human donor with alopecia areata.

The CDR3 region has the DNA TGCGCCAGCAGCCAATGGGACAGGGGAATCGTGGATACGCAGTATTTT. It translates to CASSQWDRGIVDTQYF. This chain links TRBV4-1 with TRBJ2-3; 10 nucleotides line up with TRBD1. The CDR3 is made up of 16 amino acids. V dropped 2 bases and J dropped 6; count of bases not matched to a gene: 8. Germline V lookup: CDR1 MGHRA, CDR2 YSYEKL.

Only one count was recorded for this clone. J is TRBJ1-5 and V is TRBV7-9; perhaps TRBD1 as D (5 bases). Trimming shortened V by 4 bases and J by 9 bases, and 10 bases separated the two germline ends. This CDR3 comprises 12 residues. The germline gives CDR1 SEHNR, CDR2 FQNEAQ (reference sequence). The CDR3, as DNA: TGTGCCAGCAGCTCGGACATAGGGCCCCAGCATTTT. It codes for CASSSDIGPQHF.

This clone was observed a handful of times. The chain couples TRBV5-4 to TRBJ1-2; D is ambiguous. V shed 0 bases and J shed 4 bases, with 10 bases lying between them. Per the germline V gene, CDR1 is SGHNT and CDR2 is YYREEE (reference sequence). The CDR3 totals 14 residues. CDR3 in amino acids: CASSLDFVGYGYTF. The CDR3 DNA reads as TGTGCCAGCAGCTTGGATTTTGTTGGCTATGGCTACACCTTC.

V gene TRBV29-1 combines with J gene TRBJ2-5; D uncertain. V was pared by 2 bases and J by 5 bases, with 6 bases between. The CDR3 runs 11 residues. Germline V CDR1 and CDR2: SQVTM, ANQGSEA. This CDR3 reads CSVELLETQYF. CDR3 DNA: TGCAGCGTTGAACTTCTTGAGACCCAGTACTTC. Based on the CDR3 plus reference TRBV29-1 and TRBJ2-5, the full variable domain is SAVISQKPSRDICQRGTSLTIQCQVDSQVTMMFWYRQQPGQSLTLIATANQGSEATYESGFVIDKFPISRPNLTFSTLTVSNMSPEDSSIYLCSVELLETQYFGPGTRLLVL.

Only a few counts were recorded for this clone. Distinct nucleotide sequences in the sample also encode this CDR3. The CDR3 nucleotides are TGCAGTGCTGGGGACAGCTACGAGCAGTACTTC. Translating gives CSAGDSYEQYF. The rearrangement links TRBV20-1 to TRBJ2-7; 7 bases are a match to TRBD1. Per germline, CDR1 DFQATT and CDR2 SNEGSKA (reference sequence). This CDR3 has 11 amino acids. V dropped 5 bases and J dropped 3; count of bases not matched to a gene: 1.

The chain carries TRBV4-3 and TRBJ2-5, with D possibly being TRBD1 or TRBD2 (6 bases each). Per the germline V gene, CDR1 is LGHNA and CDR2 is YSLEER. The V end lost 6 bases, the J end lost 4 bases, and 15 bases lay between the germline ends. CDR3 length: 14 residues. The CDR3 bases are TGCGCCAGCAGTCTGGGGGGCGGAGGAGAGACCCAGTACTTC. Protein: CASSLGGGGETQYF.

The genes are TRBV29-1 and TRBJ1-1; D is uncertain. This CDR3 has 14 residues. Trimming shortened V by 5 bases and J by 8 bases, and 21 bases separated the two germline ends. CDR1 is SQVTM, CDR2 ANQGSEA, per germline. DNA for the CDR3: TGCAGCGTTCATAGTTCTGAGAAGGCGTCAGAAGCTTTCTTT. Amino acid sequence: CSVHSSEKASEAFF.

As for this clone: One junction end disagrees with the germline gene, perhaps due to a read error. This chain uses TRBV7-7 with TRBJ2-2; D unresolved. Germline loops: CDR1 SSHAT, CDR2 FNYEAQ (reference sequence). The CDR3 consists of 15 residues. The CDR3 here is CASSPSSRNTGELFF. CDR3 DNA sequence: TGTGCTAGCAGCCCCTCTTCAAGGAACACCGGGGAGCTGTTTTTT.

The rearrangement joins TRBV30 to TRBJ2-1; TRBD1 might be the D (5 bases). The CDR3 is 13 amino acids. V dropped 4 bases and J dropped 5 bases, with 12 bases sitting between them. Germline lookup yields CDR1 GTSNPN and CDR2 SVGIG (reference sequence). The CDR3 protein is CAWTATVDNEQFF. Written as DNA, the CDR3 is TGTGCCTGGACCGCGACAGTCGACAATGAGCAGTTCTTC.

This clone was seen once. The chain carries TRBV7-2 and TRBJ2-6, with D maybe TRBD1 (5 bases). Germline V gene lookup returns CDR1 SGHTA and CDR2 FQGNSA. There are 13 residues in the CDR3. V lost 6 bases to trimming and J lost 12 bases, with 15 bases between them. In DNA, the CDR3 is TGTGCCAGCAGGTCGACAGAATACCGCGTCCTGACTTTC. This gives the protein CASRSTEYRVLTF.

J is TRBJ2-3 and V is TRBV29-1, with D unclear. The germline gives CDR1 SQVTM, CDR2 ANQGSEA. The CDR3 is 12 amino acids. The CDR3 sequence: CSGDPGRNTQYF. CDR3 nucleotide sequence: TGCAGTGGAGATCCTGGTCGAAATACGCAGTATTTT.

The chain joins TRBV10-3 to TRBJ2-6; 10 bases match TRBD1. The CDR3 sequence is 15 residues long. The J segment lost 4 bases and the V segment lost 7 bases, leaving 4 bases of the junction unmatched. Germline CDR1 ENHRY, CDR2 SYGVKD. The CDR3 nucleotides read TGTGCCATCATGGGGACAGGGGCAGGGGCCAACGTCCTGACTTTC. This encodes CAIMGTGAGANVLTF.

Comments on this clone: This same CDR3 is encoded by further DNA sequences in the sample. This sequence joins TRBV29-1 and TRBJ2-3; the match to TRBD1 covers 9 bases. The trim removed 7 bases at V and 1 base at J, leaving 3 bases unmatched. CDR3 length: 13 amino acids. In germline, CDR1 is SQVTM, CDR2 ANQGSEA. CDR3 sequence: CSADRGGTDTQYF. DNA for the CDR3: TGCAGCGCCGACAGGGGGGGCACAGATACGCAGTATTTT.

The V and J genes are TRBV7-8 and TRBJ1-1, with D perhaps matching TRBD1 (5 bases). This CDR3 spans 15 amino acids. CDR1 SGHVS and CDR2 FQNEAQ come from the germline V gene. V was trimmed by 5 bases and J by 6 bases, leaving 19 bases between them. The CDR3: CASSPMVIAGPEAFF. The CDR3 nucleotides read TGTGCCAGCAGCCCAATGGTCATAGCGGGGCCTGAAGCTTTCTTT. The variable domain in full, with the rest retrieved from reference TRBV7-8 and TRBJ1-1, is GAGVSQSPRYKVAKRGQDVALRCDPISGHVSLFWYQQALGQGPEFLTYFQNEAQLDKSGLPSDRFFAERPEGSVSTLKIQRTQQEDSAVYLCASSPMVIAGPEAFFGQGTRLTVV.

The gene calls are TRBV4-2 and TRBJ2-2; a possible D gene is TRBD2 (5 bases). The length of the CDR3 is 15 residues. Germline V lookup: CDR1 LGHNA, CDR2 YNFKEQ. Trimming pared 2 bases from V and 6 bases from J, leaving 13 bases between. In nucleotides, the CDR3 is TGTGCCAGCAGCCAAACCGAAACTAGTCCCGGGGAGCTGTTTTTT. Translated: CASSQTETSPGELFF.

CDR3 region: CASSFGRGSYEQYF. Written as DNA, the CDR3 is TGTGCCAGCAGCTTTGGACGGGGCTCCTACGAGCAGTACTTC. The chain links TRBV5-6 to TRBJ2-7, with D perhaps TRBD2 (5 bases). The ends were cut back, 2 bases at V and 0 bases at J, with 9 bases in the middle. The CDR3 extends over 14 amino acids. CDR1 and CDR2 from the germline V gene are SGHDT and YYEEEE.

The V gene is TRBV5-1, the J gene TRBJ2-7; TRBD1 matches at 8 bases. Germline CDR1 reads SGHRS; CDR2 reads YFSETQ. This CDR3 is built from 15 residues. J was trimmed by 2 bases and V by 2 bases; bases with no gene match: 6. The CDR3 is CASSFPGTGAYEQYF. The CDR3 coding sequence is TGCGCCAGCAGCTTTCCCGGGACAGGTGCCTACGAGCAGTACTTC.